The present T cell receptor beta chain was sequenced within a study of blood T cell repertoires in COVID-19. Study-level information: The analysed material was cDNA or gDNA that came from T cells, B-cell-depleted T cells, or PBMCs.

CDR1 and CDR2 from the germline V gene are MNHEY and SVGAGI. This CDR3 is built from 11 residues. Between the trimmed V and J ends, which lost 8 bases and 8 bases, there was a span of 10 bases. As originally analysed: It was from reference gene primer amplification that nucleated cell counts were estimated. Method: immunoSEQ multiplex PCR; TCRdb's copy keeps in-frame clones and lacks some. The V and J calls and clone size were taken over from that table, and D and trimming were inferred from the DNA. In the table there are a few hundred thousand clones, around 83% of which are singletons. Clinical history reported by participants formed the basis on which cohorts were assigned.

The rearrangement links TRBV6-5 to TRBJ1-5; D call uncertain. The sequence came from a woman aged 45-59 years who had recovered from COVID-19. The sample consisted of PBMCs or T cells enriched from blood (not recorded which). DNA of the CDR3: TGTGCCAGCTCGGACGGGAAGCCCCAGCATTTT. Encoded protein: CASSDGKPQHF.